This note documents a single T cell receptor beta chain sequence. What it binds is unknown. This specimen comes from a study of vaccination and CD4 T cells after COVID-19. Overall study: The interval from dose two to post-vaccine sampling had a median of about 66 days, and it ranged from 14 to 241.

An Oncomine TCR Beta short-read assay was used to sequence the DNA from cultured CD4+ T cells. In TCRdb, the PCR reads were re-called with MiXCR into one record per CDR3 protein. The sample comprises around 19,000 distinct CDR3 sequences, 43% of which are singletons, and under 15% rests with the top ten. CDR1 is DFQATT and CDR2 is SNEGSKA in the germline V gene (reference sequence). The CDR3 spans 16 residues. Germline trimming cut 6 bases from V and 4 bases from J; bases unmatched to any gene: 14. Treatment indicated: approximately 9-day PBMC culture with coronavirus spike peptide pools or control peptides (ViraFEST assay).

The sequence derives from a human donor who had recovered from COVID-19. J is TRBJ2-1 and V is TRBV20-1, with TRBD2 identical over 8 bases. The sample was CD4+ T cells from blood, cultured in vitro. The chain's CDR3 is CSAPGSGTLHYNEQFF. The CDR3 DNA sequence: TGCAGTGCCCCGGGTAGCGGGACGCTACATTACAATGAGCAGTTCTTC.